This T cell receptor beta chain was recovered during a study of identical twins. Whole-study findings and limits: Weaker excess twin sharing was observed in beta out-of-frame sequences. An excess of low generation probability was shown by twin-shared out-of-frame alpha sequences.

Unmatched junction bases numbered 6, after V lost 4 bases and J lost 4 bases. The CDR3 consists of 16 residues. Per the germline V gene, CDR1 is MDHEN and CDR2 is SYDVKM. Remarks on this clonotype: Its antigen is not known.

TCRdb re-derived calls from the 5' RACE reads in MiXCR, one entry per CDR3 protein. The data hold under 900,000 distinct CDR3 sequences, with 18% observed a single time. These data also featured in a second study, about T cells expressing NK-cell markers.

This chain joins TRBV28 and TRBJ2-4, with 11 bases aligning to TRBD1. Sequencing was carried out using PBMCs. The origin of this receptor is a woman aged 18-35 years in good health. CDR3 in DNA: TGTGCCAGCAGTTCTACGGGACAGGGGGGTAAAAACATTCAGTACTTC. Translating gives CASSSTGQGGKNIQYF.